This record looks at one TCR beta chain sequence and its context. The V gene lost 0 bases and the J gene lost 2 bases, with 8 bases spanning the gap. CDR1 is MNHNS, CDR2 SASEGT, per germline. This CDR3 contains 15 residues. Data came from immunoSEQ multiplex PCR; TCRdb stores just in-frame clones and leaves some out. The sample consists of approximately 64,000 clones, roughly 80% of them appearing once. The data are from a study of OX40 agonist ivuxolimab in advanced cancers. Study information: At doses from 0.01 to 10 mg/kg, patients were given intravenous ivuxolimab every 2 weeks. Dose-escalation patients suffered from hepatocellular carcinoma, melanoma, renal cell or head and neck cancer. With a range of 23 to 79, age averaged approximately 64 years, and about 83% were male.

V usage is TRBV6-1 and J usage is TRBJ2-1; possible D gene TRBD1, 5 bases. The clonotype originates from an adult with an advanced solid tumor such as melanoma, head and neck, liver or kidney cancer. Sequenced here: CD4+ or CD8+ T cells sorted from blood, sampled in a trial of the OX40 agonist ivuxolimab. This chain's CDR3 is CASSEARRAYNEQFF. The CDR3 bases are TGTGCCAGCAGTGAAGCTCGCAGGGCCTACAATGAGCAGTTCTTC.